Listed below are T cell receptor beta chains from one sample, sequenced in a study of blood T cell repertoires in COVID-19. Produced via immunoSEQ multiplex PCR; TCRdb's table is partial and in-frame only. The sample yields approximately 300,000 clones, 80% to 90% seen once. The specimen sequenced was PBMCs or T cells enriched from blood (not recorded which). Receptor source: a woman aged 18-35 years who had recovered from COVID-19. Each CDR3 is given with its conserved first and last residue. Fields, in order: J gene, V gene, D gene, clone size, CDR3 DNA, CDR3 protein. D genes are given only for firm matches. Clone size is shown for a subset of rows, as once, few, many or a class of expanded clone.

j_call: TRBJ1-1; v_call: TRBV29-1; d_call: .; clone_size: .; cdr3_nt: TGCAGCGTGAAAGGGGGAAACACTGAAGCTTTCTTT; cdr3_aa: CSVKGGNTEAFF
j_call: TRBJ1-1; v_call: TRBV9; d_call: .; clone_size: .; cdr3_nt: TGTGCCAGCAGCCCTCCTAATACTCCTGAAGCTTTCTTT; cdr3_aa: CASSPPNTPEAFF
j_call: TRBJ2-3; v_call: TRBV24-1; d_call: TRBD2; clone_size: .; cdr3_nt: TGTGCCACCAGTGATTTTGACGGGGGGGGCACAGATACGCAGTATTTT; cdr3_aa: CATSDFDGGGTDTQYF
j_call: TRBJ1-1; v_call: TRBV5-1; d_call: TRBD1; clone_size: .; cdr3_nt: TGCGCCAGCAGCTTGGGAGGGGCAGGGGGTCCCTCTGGAGCTTTCTTT; cdr3_aa: CASSLGGAGGPSGAFF
j_call: TRBJ1-1; v_call: TRBV7-9; d_call: TRBD1; clone_size: .; cdr3_nt: TGTGCCAGCAGCCCGACCCTAGACAGGGGGACTGAAGCTTTCTTT; cdr3_aa: CASSPTLDRGTEAFF
j_call: TRBJ1-5; v_call: TRBV19; d_call: TRBD1; clone_size: few; cdr3_nt: TGTGCCAGTAGTCCGGGAGACAGGGGGTATAGCAATCAGCCCCAGCATTTT; cdr3_aa: CASSPGDRGYSNQPQHF
j_call: TRBJ1-4; v_call: TRBV9; d_call: .; clone_size: .; cdr3_nt: TGTGCCAGCAGCTCCGATATAGTCCGACCCGAGGAAGAAAAACTGTTTTTT; cdr3_aa: CASSSDIVRPEEEKLFF
j_call: TRBJ2-7; v_call: TRBV6-4; d_call: TRBD2; clone_size: .; cdr3_nt: TGTGCCAGCAGACGTCCTCGGGCTAGCGGGAACCACGAGCAGTACTTC; cdr3_aa: CASRRPRASGNHEQYF
j_call: TRBJ1-2; v_call: TRBV28; d_call: TRBD1; clone_size: .; cdr3_nt: TGTGCCAGCAGTCCGGGACAGGGCGAGTATGGCTACACCTTC; cdr3_aa: CASSPGQGEYGYTF
j_call: TRBJ2-7; v_call: TRBV29-1; d_call: .; clone_size: .; cdr3_nt: TGCAGCGTTGAAGGACAGTCCTACGAGCAGTACTTC; cdr3_aa: CSVEGQSYEQYF
j_call: TRBJ2-7; v_call: TRBV6-2/TRBV6-3; d_call: TRBD2; clone_size: .; cdr3_nt: TGTGCCAGCAGCCACGGGGGAGGGCCCTACGAGCAGTACTTC; cdr3_aa: CASSHGGGPYEQYF
j_call: TRBJ1-5; v_call: TRBV15; d_call: .; clone_size: .; cdr3_nt: TGTGCCACCAGCAGAGGCCCCCAGGGGATCCAGCCCCAGCATTTT; cdr3_aa: CATSRGPQGIQPQHF
j_call: TRBJ1-1; v_call: TRBV14; d_call: .; clone_size: .; cdr3_nt: TGTGCCAGCAGCCCCCTGGGACAAGCGTCAGTTGAAGCTTTCTTT; cdr3_aa: CASSPLGQASVEAFF
j_call: TRBJ2-7; v_call: TRBV10-3; d_call: TRBD1; clone_size: .; cdr3_nt: TGTGCCATCAGCCGGGACAGCTCCTACGAGCAGTACTTC; cdr3_aa: CAISRDSSYEQYF
j_call: TRBJ1-4; v_call: TRBV5-1; d_call: TRBD1; clone_size: .; cdr3_nt: TGCGCCAGCAGCTTCCAGGGGGCGAGTAATGAAAAACTGTTTTTT; cdr3_aa: CASSFQGASNEKLFF
j_call: TRBJ1-5; v_call: TRBV4-1; d_call: .; clone_size: .; cdr3_nt: TGCGCCAGCAGCCAAGTCGGCAGGGGTCGCAATCAGCCCCAGCATTTT; cdr3_aa: CASSQVGRGRNQPQHF
j_call: TRBJ2-1; v_call: TRBV5-8; d_call: TRBD2; clone_size: .; cdr3_nt: TGTGCCAGCAGCTTGGCTTCGGCTAGCGGAAGCTCCTACAATGAGCAGTTCTTC; cdr3_aa: CASSLASASGSSYNEQFF
j_call: TRBJ2-3; v_call: TRBV5-8; d_call: .; clone_size: .; cdr3_nt: TGTGCCAGCAGCTTGGCCGCAGGACTATCTTACGATACGCAGTATTTT; cdr3_aa: CASSLAAGLSYDTQYF
j_call: TRBJ1-2; v_call: TRBV19; d_call: .; clone_size: .; cdr3_nt: TGTGCCAGTAGTCCGATTCCGACAGGCAACAACTATGGCTACACCTTC; cdr3_aa: CASSPIPTGNNYGYTF
j_call: TRBJ1-5; v_call: TRBV6-5; d_call: .; clone_size: .; cdr3_nt: TGTGCCAGCAGCGGTCAGCCCCAGCATTTT; cdr3_aa: CASSGQPQHF
j_call: TRBJ1-2; v_call: TRBV5-1; d_call: TRBD1; clone_size: .; cdr3_nt: TGCGCCAGCAGCTTGACAGGGGAGGTCGACGGCTACACCTTC; cdr3_aa: CASSLTGEVDGYTF
j_call: TRBJ1-6; v_call: TRBV18; d_call: .; clone_size: .; cdr3_nt: TGTGCCAGCTCACTCGGGACAAATTCACCCCTCCACTTT; cdr3_aa: CASSLGTNSPLHF
j_call: TRBJ2-2; v_call: TRBV11-2; d_call: TRBD2; clone_size: .; cdr3_nt: TGTGCCAGCACCCCGCAGGCGGGAGGTTACAACACCGGGGAGCTGTTTTTT; cdr3_aa: CASTPQAGGYNTGELFF
j_call: TRBJ2-5; v_call: TRBV11-2; d_call: .; clone_size: medium-sized; cdr3_nt: TGTGCCAGCAGCTTAAGGCGAGGGAGGGGGGCGGAGACCCAGTACTTC; cdr3_aa: CASSLRRGRGAETQYF
j_call: TRBJ1-5; v_call: TRBV2; d_call: .; clone_size: .; cdr3_nt: TGTGCCAGCAGTGAAGAGGGGAATCAGCCCCAGCATTTT; cdr3_aa: CASSEEGNQPQHF
j_call: TRBJ2-4; v_call: TRBV11-2; d_call: TRBD1; clone_size: .; cdr3_nt: TGTGCCAGCAGCTCGGGGACAGGGTCTAAAAACATTCAGTACTTC; cdr3_aa: CASSSGTGSKNIQYF
j_call: TRBJ1-1; v_call: TRBV5-1; d_call: TRBD1; clone_size: .; cdr3_nt: TGCGCCAGCAGCACGGGACAGGGGAGTACTGAAGCTTTCTTT; cdr3_aa: CASSTGQGSTEAFF
j_call: TRBJ2-2; v_call: TRBV30; d_call: .; clone_size: .; cdr3_nt: TGTGCCTGGAGTGTAAACTCAGGGAACACCGGGGAGCTGTTTTTT; cdr3_aa: CAWSVNSGNTGELFF
j_call: TRBJ1-1; v_call: TRBV18; d_call: TRBD1; clone_size: .; cdr3_nt: TGTGCCAGCTCACTAACCGGGACAGGAAACACTGAAGCTTTCTTT; cdr3_aa: CASSLTGTGNTEAFF
j_call: TRBJ1-4; v_call: TRBV7-9; d_call: TRBD1; clone_size: .; cdr3_nt: TGTGCCAGCAGCATATCCGGGACAGGGGAAGAAAAACTGTTTTTT; cdr3_aa: CASSISGTGEEKLFF
j_call: TRBJ2-7; v_call: TRBV5-1; d_call: .; clone_size: .; cdr3_nt: TGCGCCAGCAGCTTGGAGGTTAGCACCTACGAGCAGTACTTC; cdr3_aa: CASSLEVSTYEQYF
j_call: TRBJ1-2; v_call: TRBV6-5; d_call: .; clone_size: .; cdr3_nt: TGTGCCAGTGCACAGGGTAGTGGCTACACCTTC; cdr3_aa: CASAQGSGYTF
j_call: TRBJ1-1; v_call: TRBV9; d_call: .; clone_size: .; cdr3_nt: TGTGCCAGCAGCGTCCGATTCGACAGTGAAGCTTTCTTT; cdr3_aa: CASSVRFDSEAFF
j_call: TRBJ2-3; v_call: TRBV24-1; d_call: .; clone_size: once; cdr3_nt: TGTGCCACCAGTGGAGTGGGGCAGGGCACAGATACGCAGTATTTT; cdr3_aa: CATSGVGQGTDTQYF
j_call: TRBJ1-2; v_call: TRBV9; d_call: .; clone_size: .; cdr3_nt: TGTGCCAGCAGCGTAGACAGCAACTATGGCTACACCTTC; cdr3_aa: CASSVDSNYGYTF
j_call: TRBJ2-7; v_call: TRBV27; d_call: .; clone_size: few; cdr3_nt: TGTGCCAGCAGCCTCCAGGGGCTTGTAGACGAGCAGTACTTC; cdr3_aa: CASSLQGLVDEQYF
j_call: TRBJ2-5; v_call: TRBV3-1/TRBV3-2; d_call: .; clone_size: .; cdr3_nt: TGTGCCAGCAGCCTTTCACCAGCGGCCCTTGGGACCCAGTACTTC; cdr3_aa: CASSLSPAALGTQYF
j_call: TRBJ1-1; v_call: TRBV7-8; d_call: .; clone_size: .; cdr3_nt: TGTGCCAGCAGCTCCAGCATAAGGGGCCGAGCGCCCAACACTGAAGCTTTCTTT; cdr3_aa: CASSSSIRGRAPNTEAFF
j_call: TRBJ1-2; v_call: TRBV5-4; d_call: TRBD1; clone_size: .; cdr3_nt: TGTGCCAGCAGCCGCGACCCGGGACAGCCTAACTATGGCTACACCTTC; cdr3_aa: CASSRDPGQPNYGYTF
j_call: TRBJ1-4; v_call: TRBV30; d_call: .; clone_size: .; cdr3_nt: TGTGCCTGGAGTGATTCCCGGGCAGGGATTGAAAAACTGTTTTTT; cdr3_aa: CAWSDSRAGIEKLFF
j_call: TRBJ1-4; v_call: TRBV5-1; d_call: .; clone_size: .; cdr3_nt: TGCGCCAGCAGCTCCCTAGGGATTGGAGGTGAAAAACTGTTTTTT; cdr3_aa: CASSSLGIGGEKLFF
j_call: TRBJ2-7; v_call: TRBV27; d_call: .; clone_size: once; cdr3_nt: TGTGCCAGCAGTTTAATGAGGACTCGAGGGCGCGAGCAGTACTTC; cdr3_aa: CASSLMRTRGREQYF
j_call: TRBJ2-2; v_call: TRBV28; d_call: .; clone_size: few; cdr3_nt: TGTGCCAGCAGGAGTACCGGGGAGCTGTTTTTT; cdr3_aa: CASRSTGELFF
j_call: TRBJ2-5; v_call: TRBV19; d_call: .; clone_size: .; cdr3_nt: TGTGCCAGTAGTATAGGCACCATTCTTAGGGCGGGGGCCCAAGAGACCCAGTACTTC; cdr3_aa: CASSIGTILRAGAQETQYF
j_call: TRBJ1-1; v_call: TRBV19; d_call: .; clone_size: .; cdr3_nt: TGTGCCAGTAGTCCGGACAGTGACACTGAAGCTTTCTTT; cdr3_aa: CASSPDSDTEAFF